The 29 T cell receptor beta chains presented below share a single source sample, sequenced in a study of T cell responses to AZD1222 COVID-19 vaccine. The table came from immunoSEQ multiplex PCR; TCRdb's copy has only in-frame clones and leaves some out. The sample records over 130,000 clones, roughly 92% being singletons. The sequenced sample was peripheral blood, obtained 28 days after the second AZD1222 dose. These receptors all stem from an adult who received the AZD1222 COVID-19 vaccine.

V and J are TRBV7-9 and TRBJ2-3; TRBD1 agrees at 9 bases. CDR3 length: 16 amino acids. Trimming removed 6 bases from V and 2 bases from J; junction bases left unmatched: 9. Germline V gene lookup returns CDR1 SEHNR and CDR2 FQNEAQ (reference sequence). CDR3 coding DNA: TGTGCCAGCAGTCCCGCCGGGGACAGGGCCACAGATACGCAGTATTTT. It encodes CASSPAGDRATDTQYF. The entire variable domain, with the rest obtained from reference TRBV7-9 and TRBJ2-3, is as follows: DTGVSQNPRHKITKRGQNVTFRCDPISEHNRLYWYRQTLGQGPEFLTYFQNEAQLEKSRLLSDRFSAERPKGSFSTLEIQRTEQGDSAMYLCASSPAGDRATDTQYFGPGTRLTVL.

The J gene is TRBJ1-1, the V gene TRBV5-6; maybe TRBD1 (5 bases). Germline assignment: CDR1 SGHDT and CDR2 YYEEEE. The CDR3 runs to 14 residues. V gave up 4 bases and J gave up 8 bases, with 18 bases separating them. The DNA of the CDR3 is TGTGCCAGCAGCACGGCCGGGACGCATATGGAAGCTTTCTTT. Protein sequence: CASSTAGTHMEAFF.

The V gene is TRBV7-9, the J gene TRBJ2-7, with 10 nucleotides matching TRBD2. CDR1 and CDR2 (germline): SEHNR, FQNEAQ (reference sequence). This CDR3 has 14 residues. V lost 5 bases to trimming and J lost 3 bases; unmatched junction nucleotides: 4. The CDR3 sequence is CASSAPSGSYEQYF. CDR3 sequence (DNA): TGTGCCAGCAGCGCCCCTAGCGGGAGCTACGAGCAGTACTTC.

V is TRBV2 and J is TRBJ2-2; unclear D gene. This CDR3 has 16 residues. The germline V gene encodes CDR1 SNHLY and CDR2 FYNNEI. Trimming left V 7 bases short and J 7 bases short, with 22 bases between. The CDR3 DNA is TGTGCCAGCACCCCACGAGTGGAAGGGATGAACGGGGAGCTGTTTTTT. The encoded protein is CASTPRVEGMNGELFF.

The chain combines TRBV30 with TRBJ1-2, with D possibly matching TRBD1 (5 bases). The V end was cut by 8 bases, the J end by 6 bases, with 25 bases between. The CDR3 has 15 residues. Germline V CDR1 and CDR2: GTSNPN, SVGIG (reference sequence). The CDR3 sequence: CALNPQGREGNGYTF. The CDR3 DNA follows: TGTGCCCTTAATCCCCAGGGTAGGGAGGGAAATGGCTACACCTTC.

V and J are TRBV21-1 and TRBJ2-1; TRBD2 is the table's D call, not checked against the DNA. TRBV21-1 is annotated as a pseudogene. The CDR3 totals 15 residues. The CDR3 region is CASSLPGLAGNEQFF. The CDR3 nucleotides read TGTGCCAGCAGCCTACCGGGACTAGCGGGTAATGAGCAGTTCTTC.

The chain recombines TRBV5-1 with TRBJ1-4; no clear D. V gave up 0 bases and J gave up 7 bases, with 13 bases separating them. CDR3 size: 15 residues. Germline V lookup: CDR1 SGHRS, CDR2 YFSETQ. The CDR3 loop is CASSLGTSGGEKLFF. Here the CDR3 DNA reads TGCGCCAGCAGCTTGGGGACGAGCGGAGGTGAAAAACTGTTTTTT.

The chain has TRBV7-2 and TRBJ1-3; D call uncertain. The CDR3 is made up of 15 amino acids. Trimming took off 8 bases at V and 0 bases at J, with 14 bases between the two ends. Germline CDR1 reads SGHTA; CDR2 reads FQGNSA. The CDR3 sequence is CASSRNIFSGNTIYF. DNA of the CDR3: TGTGCCAGCTCCCGGAACATTTTCTCTGGAAACACCATATATTTT.

This chain uses TRBV19 with TRBJ2-4; TRBD1 agrees at 8 bases. V gave up 5 bases and J gave up 1 base; unmatched junction bases: 4. Germline CDR1 and CDR2: LNHDA and SQIVND (reference sequence). The CDR3 is 15 residues long. CDR3 sequence: CASSQGARAKNIQYF. The CDR3, as DNA: TGTGCCAGTAGTCAGGGGGCTAGGGCCAAAAACATTCAGTACTTC.

This clone appeared once. The chain joins TRBV27 to TRBJ1-4; TRBD1 is a possible D gene (5 bases). CDR1 MNHEY and CDR2 SMNVEV come from the germline V gene (reference sequence). This CDR3 is built from 16 residues. V was shortened by 6 bases and J by 5 bases, with 19 bases between the two germline ends. The CDR3 sequence is CASRWSGLGGNEKLFF. CDR3 nucleotide sequence: TGTGCCAGCAGGTGGTCTGGTTTGGGGGGAAATGAAAAACTGTTTTTT. The full variable domain, its missing parts supplied by reference TRBV27 and TRBJ1-4, is EAQVTQNPRYLITVTGKKLTVTCSQNMNHEYMSWYRQDPGLGLRQIYYSMNVEVTDKGDVPEGYKVSRKEKRNFPLILESPSPNQTSLYFCASRWSGLGGNEKLFFGSGTQLSVL.

This clone was seen a single time. CDR3 region: CASTPTVSYEQYF. The CDR3 DNA is TGTGCCAGCACCCCGACAGTCTCCTACGAGCAGTACTTC. The chain is built from TRBV28 and TRBJ2-7; possible D gene TRBD1, 5 bases. Trimming took 7 bases from V and 0 from J, leaving 10 bases between them. The CDR3 contains 13 residues. Germline values: CDR1 MDHEN, CDR2 SYDVKM.

V gene TRBV7-3 combines with J gene TRBJ2-1; D perhaps matches TRBD2 (5 bases). Trimming cost V 5 bases and J 6 bases, with 17 bases left between them. Germline V gives CDR1 SGHTA, CDR2 FQGTGA. The CDR3 runs 15 residues. The CDR3, as DNA: TGTGCCAGCAGCCCCCGACTAAGAGAGAGCAATGAGCAGTTCTTC. Its protein product is CASSPRLRESNEQFF. The full variable domain, rest sourced from reference TRBV7-3 and TRBJ2-1, is GAGVSQTPSNKVTEKGKYVELRCDPISGHTALYWYRQSLGQGPEFLIYFQGTGAADDSGLPNDRFFAVRPEGSVSTLKIQRTERGDSAVYLCASSPRLRESNEQFFGPGTRLTVL.

The CDR3 region is CASSQEFLGSTDTQYF. The CDR3 nucleotides are TGTGCCAGCAGTCAGGAGTTCCTCGGGAGCACAGATACGCAGTATTTT. The chain couples TRBV5-4 to TRBJ2-3; D gene unclear. Deletions cut 5 bases from V and 0 bases from J, with 16 bases between. The CDR3 sequence is 16 residues long. Germline assignment: CDR1 SGHNT and CDR2 YYREEE (reference sequence).

In its sample, this clone was seen once. The gene calls are TRBV7-2 and TRBJ2-3, with unresolved D. V lost 4 bases, J lost 4 bases, and 9 bases lay in between. The germline gives CDR1 SGHTA, CDR2 FQGNSA. The CDR3 length is 13 residues. CDR3 DNA sequence: TGTGCCAGCAGCTCCCCGTGGTCAGATACGCAGTATTTT. Its translation is CASSSPWSDTQYF.

This clone was seen only once. The V and J genes are TRBV5-1 and TRBJ2-6; D is undetermined. Looked up from germline, CDR1 is SGHRS and CDR2 is YFSETQ. V was clipped by 1 base and J by 0 bases, with 11 bases between them. The CDR3 runs 17 residues. The chain's CDR3 is CASSLSPATSGANVLTF. The CDR3 bases are TGCGCCAGCAGCTTGTCGCCAGCGACCTCTGGGGCCAACGTCCTGACTTTC. The whole variable domain, filled in from reference TRBV5-1 and TRBJ2-6, reads KAGVTQTPRYLIKTRGQQVTLSCSPISGHRSVSWYQQTPGQGLQFLFEYFSETQRNKGNFPGRFSGRQFSNSRSEMNVSTLELGDSALYLCASSLSPATSGANVLTFGAGSRLTVL.

The J gene is TRBJ1-4, the V gene TRBV2; D gene unclear. CDR1 SNHLY and CDR2 FYNNEI come from the germline V gene. The CDR3 consists of 14 residues. V was trimmed by 3 bases and J by 2 bases, leaving 7 bases between them. CDR3 residues: CASSDRATNEKLFF. CDR3 nucleotides: TGTGCCAGCAGTGACCGGGCCACTAATGAAAAACTGTTTTTT.

J is TRBJ2-7 and V is TRBV29-1, with 11 bases lining up with TRBD2. Germline CDR1 and CDR2: SQVTM and ANQGSEA. CDR3 size: 13 residues. Trimming at V came to 7 bases and at J to 2 bases, leaving 4 bases not matched to a gene. CDR3 protein: CSAGTSGTYEQYF. The CDR3 nucleotides are TGCAGCGCCGGGACTAGCGGAACCTACGAGCAGTACTTC.

V and J are TRBV28 and TRBJ2-7; 7 nucleotides align to TRBD1. CDR3 length: 15 residues. The junction had 6 bases not matched to a gene; V was cut back by 4 bases and J by 0 bases. The V gene's germline CDR1 is MDHEN and CDR2 SYDVKM. The CDR3 is CASSSSGTASYEQYV. In DNA, the CDR3 is TGTGCCAGCAGTTCTTCCGGGACAGCCTCCTACGAGCAGTACGTC.

This rearrangement joins TRBV4-1 to TRBJ1-1; no clear D gene. The V gene lost 0 bases and the J gene lost 4 bases, with 9 bases spanning the gap. There are 14 residues in the CDR3. In germline, CDR1 is MGHRA, CDR2 YSYEKL. The CDR3 sequence: CASSQDLPGTEAFF. The CDR3 DNA reads as TGCGCCAGCAGCCAAGATCTTCCGGGCACTGAAGCTTTCTTT.

V is TRBV28 and J is TRBJ2-7, with D maybe TRBD1 (6 bases). V gave up 6 bases and J gave up 2 bases, with 11 bases separating them. The CDR3 runs to 13 residues. Per the germline V gene, CDR1 is MDHEN and CDR2 is SYDVKM. The CDR3 DNA sequence: TGTGCCAGCAGACCGGGACACCCCTACGAGCAGTACTTC. It translates to CASRPGHPYEQYF.

This clone was seen just once. This chain connects TRBV4-1 to TRBJ1-1, with D hard to call. V was clipped by 1 base and J by 2 bases, with 17 bases between them. In germline, CDR1 is MGHRA, CDR2 YSYEKL. This CDR3 contains 17 residues. DNA of the CDR3: TGCGCCAGCAGCCAAGGAGGTGGCGTGAAGGGAAACACTGAAGCTTTCTTT. It yields the protein CASSQGGGVKGNTEAFF.

The V gene is TRBV3-1 (or the pseudogene TRBV3-2), the J gene TRBJ2-5, with D possibly being TRBD1 or TRBD2 (5 bases each). This CDR3 is 15 amino acids long. Germline lookup yields CDR1 LGHDT and CDR2 YNNKEL (reference sequence). Trimming took 1 base from V and 7 from J, leaving 16 bases between them. The CDR3 spells CASSQGGSGPGTQYF. CDR3 coding DNA: TGTGCCAGCAGCCAAGGGGGGTCCGGACCCGGGACCCAGTACTTC.

V usage is TRBV3-1 (or the pseudogene TRBV3-2) and J usage is TRBJ1-5; weak D call: TRBD1 (6 bases). Looked up from germline, CDR1 is LGHDT and CDR2 is YNNKEL (reference sequence). Trimming took 1 base from V and 3 from J, leaving 13 bases between them. The CDR3 runs 16 residues. Written as DNA, the CDR3 is TGTGCCAGCAGCCAAGGGGGGGGCGGATTCAATCAGCCCCAGCATTTT. Amino acid sequence: CASSQGGGGFNQPQHF.

The chain has TRBV15 and TRBJ2-1; D is uncertain. The CDR3 is 13 residues long. Germline lookup yields CDR1 LNHNV and CDR2 YYDKDF (reference sequence). The V gene lost 0 bases and the J gene lost 5 bases, with 5 bases spanning the gap. The CDR3 DNA sequence: TGTGCCACCAGCAGAGATAACAACAATGAGCAGTTCTTC. Protein sequence: CATSRDNNNEQFF.

The sample holds many counts of this clone. V usage is TRBV28 and J usage is TRBJ1-1, with TRBD1 identical over 8 bases. The CDR3 has 17 amino acids. The V gene end was trimmed by 1 base and the J gene end by 1 base; junction bases not matched to a gene: 8. In germline, CDR1 is MDHEN, CDR2 SYDVKM. The chain's CDR3 is CASSLSRNRGENTEAFF. The CDR3, as DNA: TGTGCCAGCAGTTTATCCAGAAACAGGGGGGAGAACACTGAAGCTTTCTTT. The variable domain in full, completed from reference TRBV28 and TRBJ1-1, reads DVKVTQSSRYLVKRTGEKVFLECVQDMDHENMFWYRQDPGLGLRLIYFSYDVKMKEKGDIPEGYSVSREKKERFSLILESASTNQTSMYLCASSLSRNRGENTEAFFGQGTRLTVV.

The chain is built from TRBV19 and TRBJ1-6; TRBD1 matches at 10 bases. The CDR3 totals 13 residues. The V gene end was trimmed by 9 bases and the J gene end by 10 bases; junction bases not matched to a gene: 6. Germline CDR1 LNHDA, CDR2 SQIVND (reference sequence). CDR3 sequence (DNA): TGTGCCAGCAGGGGACAGGGGAAATCACCCCTCCACTTT. Protein product: CASRGQGKSPLHF.

This clone was observed once. V usage is TRBV28 and J usage is TRBJ1-5; the match to TRBD1 covers 7 bases. There are 16 residues in the CDR3. Trimming at V came to 8 bases and at J to 6 bases, leaving 16 bases not matched to a gene. The V gene's germline CDR1 is MDHEN and CDR2 SYDVKM. In nucleotides, the CDR3 is TGTGCCAGCTTATCAGGGGGGGAGTTGGGAGGTCAGCCCCAGCATTTT. Its translation: CASLSGGELGGQPQHF.

V gene TRBV10-3 combines with J gene TRBJ2-1; 15 positions match TRBD2. V dropped 5 bases and J dropped 6; count of bases not matched to a gene: 8. The CDR3 sequence is 17 residues long. Per the germline V gene, CDR1 is ENHRY and CDR2 is SYGVKD. The CDR3 DNA reads TGTGCCATCAGTCCGGGACTAGCGGGAGGAACGATCAATGAGCAGTTCTTC. Amino acid sequence: CAISPGLAGGTINEQFF.

V usage is TRBV2 and J usage is TRBJ1-5; perhaps TRBD1 as D (5 bases). V was pared by 6 bases and J by 4 bases, with 16 bases between. Germline V gene sequence: CDR1 SNHLY, CDR2 FYNNEI. CDR3 length equals 15 residues. In nucleotides, the CDR3 is TGTGCCAGCAGGGGGGACCGCATGGGGAATCAGCCCCAGCATTTT. The encoded protein is CASRGDRMGNQPQHF.